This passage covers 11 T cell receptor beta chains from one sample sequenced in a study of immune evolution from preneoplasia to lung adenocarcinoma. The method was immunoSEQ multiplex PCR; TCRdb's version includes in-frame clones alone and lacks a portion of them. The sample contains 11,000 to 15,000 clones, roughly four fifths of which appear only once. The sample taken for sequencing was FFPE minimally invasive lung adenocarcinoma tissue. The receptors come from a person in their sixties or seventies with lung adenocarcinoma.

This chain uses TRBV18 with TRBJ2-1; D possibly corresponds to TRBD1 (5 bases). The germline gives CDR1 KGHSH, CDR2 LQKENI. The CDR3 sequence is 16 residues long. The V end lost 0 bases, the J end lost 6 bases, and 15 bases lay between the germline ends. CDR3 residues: CASSPPFSRQGNEQFF. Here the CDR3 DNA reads TGTGCCAGCTCACCACCGTTCTCCCGGCAGGGCAATGAGCAGTTCTTC.

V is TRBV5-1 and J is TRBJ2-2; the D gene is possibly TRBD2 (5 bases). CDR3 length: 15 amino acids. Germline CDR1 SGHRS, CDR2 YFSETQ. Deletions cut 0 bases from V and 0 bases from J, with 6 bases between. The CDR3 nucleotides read TGCGCCAGCAGCTTGGCCGGGGCGAACACCGGGGAGCTGTTTTTT. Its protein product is CASSLAGANTGELFF.

The CDR3 region is CASSLVSGETQYF. In nucleotides, the CDR3 is TGTGCCAGCAGCTTGGTTAGCGGGGAGACCCAGTACTTC. The rearrangement joins TRBV5-8 to TRBJ2-5, with 7 bases lining up with TRBD2. Germline-derived CDR1 and CDR2 are SGHTS and YDEGEE. After removal of 0 bases from V and 5 bases from J, the junction contained 1 base not matched to a gene. The CDR3 consists of 13 residues.

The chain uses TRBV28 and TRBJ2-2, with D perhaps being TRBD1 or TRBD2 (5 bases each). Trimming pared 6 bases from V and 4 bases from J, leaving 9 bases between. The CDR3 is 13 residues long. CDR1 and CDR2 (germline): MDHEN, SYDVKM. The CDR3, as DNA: TGTGCCAGCAGCTCTGGGGGCACCGGGGAGCTGTTTTTT. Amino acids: CASSSGGTGELFF.

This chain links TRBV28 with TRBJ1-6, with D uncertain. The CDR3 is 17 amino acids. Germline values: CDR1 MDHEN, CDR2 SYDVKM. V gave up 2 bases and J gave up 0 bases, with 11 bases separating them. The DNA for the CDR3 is TGTGCCAGCAGTTTAGAAAAAGTTAGCTCCTATAATTCACCCCTCCACTTT. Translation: CASSLEKVSSYNSPLHF. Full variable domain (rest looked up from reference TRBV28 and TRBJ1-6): DVKVTQSSRYLVKRTGEKVFLECVQDMDHENMFWYRQDPGLGLRLIYFSYDVKMKEKGDIPEGYSVSREKKERFSLILESASTNQTSMYLCASSLEKVSSYNSPLHFGNGTRLTVT.

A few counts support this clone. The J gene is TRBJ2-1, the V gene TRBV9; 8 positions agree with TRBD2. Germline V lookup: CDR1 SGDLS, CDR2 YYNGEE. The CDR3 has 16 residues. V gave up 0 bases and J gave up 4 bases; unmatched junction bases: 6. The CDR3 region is CASSVAGQRGYNEQFF. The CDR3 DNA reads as TGTGCCAGCAGCGTAGCTGGCCAGCGGGGGTACAATGAGCAGTTCTTC. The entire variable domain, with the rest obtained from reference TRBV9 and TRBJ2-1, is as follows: DSGVTQTPKHLITATGQRVTLRCSPRSGDLSVYWYQQSLDQGLQFLIQYYNGEERAKGNILERFSAQQFPDLHSELNLSSLELGDSALYFCASSVAGQRGYNEQFFGPGTRLTVL.

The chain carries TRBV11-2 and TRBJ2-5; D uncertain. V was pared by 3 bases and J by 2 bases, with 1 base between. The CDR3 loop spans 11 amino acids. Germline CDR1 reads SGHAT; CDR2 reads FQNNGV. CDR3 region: CASSFQETQYF. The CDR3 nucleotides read TGTGCCAGCAGCTTTCAAGAGACCCAGTACTTC.

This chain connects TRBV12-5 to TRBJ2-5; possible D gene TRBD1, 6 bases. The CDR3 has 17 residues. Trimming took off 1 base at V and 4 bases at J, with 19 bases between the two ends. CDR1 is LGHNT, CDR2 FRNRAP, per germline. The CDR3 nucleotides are TGTGCTAGTGGTTTGGGACCGGCAGTAGGACAGCGAGAGACCCAGTACTTC. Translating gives CASGLGPAVGQRETQYF.

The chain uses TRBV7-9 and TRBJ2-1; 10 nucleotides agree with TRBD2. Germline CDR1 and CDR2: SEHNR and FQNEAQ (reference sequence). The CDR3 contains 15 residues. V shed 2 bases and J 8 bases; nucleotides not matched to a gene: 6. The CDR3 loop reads CASSLSASGSYEQFF. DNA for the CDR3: TGTGCCAGCAGCTTATCGGCTAGCGGGAGCTATGAGCAGTTCTTC.

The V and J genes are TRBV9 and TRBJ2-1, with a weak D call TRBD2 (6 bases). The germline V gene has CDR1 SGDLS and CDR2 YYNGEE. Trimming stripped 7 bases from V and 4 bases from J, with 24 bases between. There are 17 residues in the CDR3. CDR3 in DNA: TGTGCCAGCGGCCTGCTGACGGGGGACCCGCCTTACAATGAGCAGTTCTTC. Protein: CASGLLTGDPPYNEQFF.

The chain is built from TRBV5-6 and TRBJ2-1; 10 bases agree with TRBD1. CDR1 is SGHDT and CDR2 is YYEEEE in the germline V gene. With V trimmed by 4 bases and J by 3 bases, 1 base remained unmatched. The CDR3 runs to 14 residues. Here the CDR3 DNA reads TGTGCCAGCAGCGGACAGGGGGGCTACAATGAGCAGTTCTTC. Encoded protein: CASSGQGGYNEQFF.